Each of the 19 T cell receptor beta chains below was sequenced from the same sample in a study of T cell responses to AZD1222 COVID-19 vaccine. Method: immunoSEQ multiplex PCR; TCRdb's copy keeps in-frame clones and lacks some. This sample has roughly 110,000 clones, with approximately 90% found just once. Sequencing used peripheral blood, obtained on day 0 of AZD1222 vaccination. The source of these receptors is an adult in good health.

This clone was counted between two and nine times. The chain couples TRBV7-8 to TRBJ2-7; D not resolved. The germline gives CDR1 SGHVS, CDR2 FQNEAQ. This CDR3 comprises 13 residues. The germline V and J ends were trimmed by 1 base and 1 base, with 5 bases remaining between them. CDR3 nucleotide sequence: TGTGCCAGCAGCTTAGGGGCGTCCTACGAGCAGTACTTC. Translation gives CASSLGASYEQYF.

The gene calls are TRBV7-9 and TRBJ2-7; 9 positions agree with TRBD1. CDR1 is SEHNR and CDR2 is FQNEAQ in the germline V gene (reference sequence). The junction had 7 bases not matched to a gene; V was cut back by 8 bases and J by 2 bases. The CDR3 extends over 14 amino acids. The CDR3 DNA reads as TGTGCCAGCTCTCCGAGGACAGGGGCCTACGAGCAGTACTTC. Translated, it gives CASSPRTGAYEQYF. The full variable domain, completed using reference TRBV7-9 and TRBJ2-7, is DTGVSQNPRHKITKRGQNVTFRCDPISEHNRLYWYRQTLGQGPEFLTYFQNEAQLEKSRLLSDRFSAERPKGSFSTLEIQRTEQGDSAMYLCASSPRTGAYEQYFGPGTRLTVT.

This rearrangement joins TRBV7-3 to TRBJ2-3; TRBD2 agrees at 12 bases. The CDR3 extends over 16 amino acids. V trimming: 5 bases; J trimming: 3 bases; junction bases outside the gene matches: 6. Germline V gene lookup returns CDR1 SGHTA and CDR2 FQGTGA. Written as DNA, the CDR3 is TGTGCCAGCAGCCCTCAGACTAGCGGGGGAACAGATACGCAGTATTTT. It translates to CASSPQTSGGTDTQYF.

The rearrangement joins TRBV7-2 to TRBJ1-2; D might be TRBD1 (6 bases). The V end was cut by 4 bases, the J end by 5 bases, with 17 bases between. This CDR3 has 15 amino acids. Germline values: CDR1 SGHTA, CDR2 FQGNSA. The CDR3 sequence is CASSSPGTMGYGYTF. DNA for the CDR3: TGTGCCAGCAGCTCGCCCGGGACAATGGGTTATGGCTACACCTTC.

The V call is TRBV7-2, the J call TRBJ2-5, with D tentatively TRBD1 (6 bases). The CDR3 has 14 amino acids. Trimming removed 5 bases from V and 5 bases from J, with 15 bases in between. Germline V lookup: CDR1 SGHTA, CDR2 FQGNSA. The CDR3 DNA sequence: TGTGCCAGCAGCCAAGGACAGTCCTGGGAGACCCAGTACTTC. Protein: CASSQGQSWETQYF.

The chain has TRBV12-3 or TRBV12-4 and TRBJ2-7; TRBD1 is a possible D gene (5 bases). V dropped 5 bases and J dropped 6 bases, with 8 bases sitting between them. The CDR3 length is 11 residues. DNA of the CDR3: TGTGCCAGCAGTGAGGACACCGAGCAGTACTTC. This gives the protein CASSEDTEQYF.

The rearrangement uses TRBV7-2 and TRBJ2-1; 11 bases align to TRBD2. CDR3 size: 15 residues. Germline V gives CDR1 SGHTA, CDR2 FQGNSA. J lost 5 bases, V lost 5 bases, and 5 bases had no gene match. The CDR3 loop reads CASSVSGGEHNEQFF. The CDR3 coding sequence is TGTGCCAGCAGCGTTAGCGGGGGGGAGCACAATGAGCAGTTCTTC. Together with reference TRBV7-2 and TRBJ2-1, the CDR3 gives the full variable domain: GAGVSQSPSNKVTEKGKDVELRCDPISGHTALYWYRQSLGQGLEFLIYFQGNSAPDKSGLPSDRFSAERTGGSVSTLTIQRTQQEDSAVYLCASSVSGGEHNEQFFGPGTRLTVL.

The sample holds one count of this clone. V is TRBV5-1 and J is TRBJ1-1; D remains unclear. CDR1 is SGHRS and CDR2 is YFSETQ in the germline V gene. The length of the CDR3 is 17 residues. The ends were cut back, 1 base at V and 5 bases at J, with 21 bases in the middle. The CDR3 loop is CASSLRPGGREGTEAFF. Here the CDR3 DNA reads TGCGCCAGCAGCTTGCGCCCGGGAGGGCGGGAAGGTACTGAAGCTTTCTTT. The full variable domain, in which reference TRBV5-1 and TRBJ1-1 provide the parts outside the CDR3, is KAGVTQTPRYLIKTRGQQVTLSCSPISGHRSVSWYQQTPGQGLQFLFEYFSETQRNKGNFPGRFSGRQFSNSRSEMNVSTLELGDSALYLCASSLRPGGREGTEAFFGQGTRLTVV.

The V and J genes are TRBV30 and TRBJ1-2; a weak D match, TRBD1 (5 bases). This CDR3 is 14 amino acids long. With 4 bases removed from V and 5 bases from J, the gap between germline ends came to 17 bases. Germline assignment: CDR1 GTSNPN and CDR2 SVGIG (reference sequence). The CDR3 DNA follows: TGTGCCTGGACCCGGACATCTATAGGTTATGGCTACACCTTC. This sequence encodes CAWTRTSIGYGYTF.

This chain connects TRBV6-2 or TRBV6-3 to TRBJ2-7; D not certain. The V gene's germline CDR1 is MNHEY and CDR2 SVGEGT. CDR3 size: 13 residues. Between the trimmed V and J ends, which lost 2 bases and 2 bases, there was a span of 7 bases. The CDR3 loop is CASSYDQTYEQYF. CDR3 nucleotides: TGTGCCAGCAGTTACGACCAAACCTACGAGCAGTACTTC.

The chain links TRBV5-1 to TRBJ2-3; 11 bases are a match to TRBD2. The CDR3 contains 18 residues. Germline V gene lookup returns CDR1 SGHRS and CDR2 YFSETQ. Trimming cost V 1 base and J 4 bases; bases outside gene matches: 11. CDR3 coding DNA: TGCGCCAGCAGCTTGACTAGCGGGGGTTACAGTAGCGCAGATACGCAGTATTTT. It specifies CASSLTSGGYSSADTQYF.

J is TRBJ2-1 and V is TRBV7-2; 8 bases match TRBD2. CDR1 and CDR2 (germline): SGHTA, FQGNSA. J lost 9 bases, V lost 5 bases, and 6 bases had no gene match. The length of the CDR3 is 13 residues. Here the CDR3 reads CASSPRTSTEQFF. In DNA form, the CDR3 reads TGTGCCAGCAGCCCCCGGACTAGCACTGAGCAGTTCTTC.

The V and J genes are TRBV19 and TRBJ2-5; TRBD2 is a possible D gene (6 bases). This CDR3 contains 15 residues. Germline V gene data show CDR1 as LNHDA and CDR2 as SQIVND (reference sequence). Deletions cut 8 bases from V and 3 bases from J, with 19 bases between. The CDR3 protein is CASRGLARGEETQYF. DNA for the CDR3: TGTGCCAGTCGAGGTCTAGCGAGGGGCGAAGAGACCCAGTACTTC. The full variable domain, its missing parts supplied by reference TRBV19 and TRBJ2-5, is DGGITQSPKYLFRKEGQNVTLSCEQNLNHDAMYWYRQDPGQGLRLIYYSQIVNDFQKGDIAEGYSVSREKKESFPLTVTSAQKNPTAFYLCASRGLARGEETQYFGPGTRLLVL.

V usage is TRBV9 and J usage is TRBJ1-4, with TRBD1 as a possible D gene (5 bases). Germline V gives CDR1 SGDLS, CDR2 YYNGEE. The length of the CDR3 is 15 residues. The ends were cut back, 4 bases at V and 8 bases at J, with 18 bases in the middle. The CDR3 coding sequence is TGTGCCAGCAGCCCATTAGGGACCGGGAGAGAAAAACTGTTTTTT. Translated: CASSPLGTGREKLFF.

The V gene is TRBV27, the J gene TRBJ1-3; tentatively, D is TRBD1 (5 bases). The CDR3 is made up of 14 amino acids. Trimming cost V 6 bases and J 2 bases, with 11 bases left between them. Germline V gene lookup returns CDR1 MNHEY and CDR2 SMNVEV (reference sequence). The CDR3 here is CASSKRGTGNTIYF. In DNA form, the CDR3 reads TGTGCCAGCAGCAAGAGGGGCACTGGAAACACCATATATTTT.

The chain's CDR3 is CASGDRNQPQHF. The CDR3 region has the DNA TGTGCCAGCGGGGACAGAAATCAGCCCCAGCATTTT. The chain is built from TRBV6-5 and TRBJ1-5; 7 bases align to TRBD1. The trim removed 8 bases at V and 4 bases at J, leaving 2 bases unmatched. CDR3 length: 12 residues. The germline V gene has CDR1 MNHEY and CDR2 SVGAGI.

The chain has TRBV10-3 and TRBJ2-7; the D is unclear. This CDR3 region has 14 residues. V was trimmed by 2 bases and J by 2 bases, leaving 10 bases between them. CDR1 and CDR2 from the germline V gene are ENHRY and SYGVKD. CDR3 bases: TGTGCCATCAGTGAGCGCGAGACGGCCTACGAGCAGTACTTC. This translates into CAISERETAYEQYF.

This clone was picked up one time. The J gene is TRBJ1-1, the V gene TRBV19, with D hard to call. The ends were cut back, 7 bases at V and 6 bases at J, with 15 bases in the middle. The CDR3 sequence is 13 residues long. Germline lookup yields CDR1 LNHDA and CDR2 SQIVND (reference sequence). The CDR3 DNA follows: TGTGCCAGTAATCCCACATGGAAACCTGAAGCTTTCTTT. As protein: CASNPTWKPEAFF.

The chain uses TRBV14 and TRBJ2-7, with 7 bases lining up with TRBD1. J gave up 4 bases and V 2 bases, and 2 bases lay outside the gene matches. Germline CDR1 and CDR2: SGHDN and FVKESK. The CDR3 runs 13 residues. CDR3: CASSQRGLYEQYF. The CDR3 DNA is TGTGCCAGCAGCCAAAGGGGGCTTTACGAGCAGTACTTC.